This T cell receptor beta chain was observed in a study of immune evolution from preneoplasia to lung adenocarcinoma. The germline CDR1 and CDR2 sequences are MNHNY and SVGAGI (reference sequence). Between the trimmed V and J ends, which lost 7 bases and 5 bases, there was a span of 14 bases. The CDR3 is 13 amino acids. Concerning this clone itself: Its antigen is not identified.

Data came from immunoSEQ multiplex PCR; TCRdb stores just in-frame clones and leaves some out. Here the sample spans several thousand clones, 75% to 85% being singletons. Between about 2014 and 2018, patients underwent resection in Japan or China. The study, taken as a whole, reports: From normal lung to invasive adenocarcinoma, top clone frequencies appeared to decrease. Later-stage lesions seemingly showed higher T cell density and diversity than normal lung.

Sequenced material: FFPE invasive lung adenocarcinoma tissue. The chain combines TRBV6-6 with TRBJ1-2; D gene uncertain. The sequence was collected from a person in their fifties or sixties with lung adenocarcinoma. The CDR3 spells CASNNWVGYGYTF. CDR3 coding DNA: TGTGCCAGCAACAATTGGGTGGGGTATGGCTACACCTTC.